Listed below are T cell receptor beta chains from one sample, sequenced in a study of blood T cells in healthy people across ages. TCRdb re-called the 5' RACE reads through MiXCR, storing one row per CDR3 protein. The table lists roughly 800,000 distinct CDR3 sequences, roughly 50% of them singletons. Material for sequencing was blood. Every receptor here comes from a man of 80 years or more in good health. Each CDR3 is given with its conserved first and last residue. Fields, in order: V gene, D gene, J gene, clone size, CDR3 DNA, CDR3 protein. A D gene is named only where the DNA matches it firmly. Clone size, where shown, is once, few, many, or a class for clones that have expanded.

v_call: TRBV3-1
d_call: TRBD2
j_call: TRBJ2-3
clone_size: few
cdr3_nt: TGTGCCAGCAGCCAACGGACTAGTCCCCGGGATACGCAGTATTTT
cdr3_aa: CASSQRTSPRDTQYF

v_call: TRBV3-1
d_call: TRBD2
j_call: TRBJ2-1
clone_size: .
cdr3_nt: TGTGCCAGCAGCCAAGGTCAATCTAGGACTAGCGGGACTACTTACAATGAGCAGTTCTTC
cdr3_aa: CASSQGQSRTSGTTYNEQFF

v_call: TRBV29-1
d_call: .
j_call: TRBJ2-4
clone_size: once
cdr3_nt: TGCAGCGTTGAAGAGGTTCTGGGCGGGCGCGAGCGGTACTTC
cdr3_aa: CSVEEVLGGRERYF

v_call: TRBV5-1
d_call: .
j_call: TRBJ1-1
clone_size: few
cdr3_nt: TGCGCCAGCAGTAACCAGCCCCTTGGTACTGAAGCTTTCTTT
cdr3_aa: CASSNQPLGTEAFF

v_call: TRBV14
d_call: .
j_call: TRBJ2-7
clone_size: few
cdr3_nt: TGTGCCAGCAGCTCCAACCCTCCTCTCTACGAGCAGTACTTC
cdr3_aa: CASSSNPPLYEQYF

v_call: TRBV20-1
d_call: TRBD1
j_call: TRBJ2-3
clone_size: few
cdr3_nt: TGCAGTGCTCAAGGACAGGGAACTAGAACGGATACGCAGTATTTT
cdr3_aa: CSAQGQGTRTDTQYF

v_call: TRBV9
d_call: .
j_call: TRBJ1-5
clone_size: .
cdr3_nt: TGTGCCAGCAGCGGGACAGCCTCCGGTCAGCCCCAGCATTTT
cdr3_aa: CASSGTASGQPQHF

v_call: TRBV29-1
d_call: TRBD2
j_call: TRBJ2-7
clone_size: few
cdr3_nt: TGCAGCGTTGGACTAGCGGGAGGAAGCGAGCAGTACTTC
cdr3_aa: CSVGLAGGSEQYF

v_call: TRBV7-3
d_call: TRBD1
j_call: TRBJ2-1
clone_size: .
cdr3_nt: TGTGCCAGCAGCCAAGTTCAGGGGGCGGATGAGCAGTTCTTC
cdr3_aa: CASSQVQGADEQFF

v_call: TRBV24-1
d_call: .
j_call: TRBJ2-5
clone_size: .
cdr3_nt: TGTGCCACCAGTGACGCGGGGGAGACCCAGTACTTC
cdr3_aa: CATSDAGETQYF

v_call: TRBV5-1
d_call: .
j_call: TRBJ1-1
clone_size: .
cdr3_nt: TGCGCCAGCAGCTCGGCCTGGACGACTGAAGCTTTCTTT
cdr3_aa: CASSSAWTTEAFF

v_call: TRBV28
d_call: .
j_call: TRBJ2-3
clone_size: many
cdr3_nt: TGTGCCAGCAGTTTCCCCGGTACAGATACGCAGTATTTT
cdr3_aa: CASSFPGTDTQYF

v_call: TRBV20-1
d_call: .
j_call: TRBJ2-7
clone_size: .
cdr3_nt: TGCAGTGCTAGTAGAGGAAATGAGCACGAGCAGTACTTC
cdr3_aa: CSASRGNEHEQYF

v_call: TRBV20-1
d_call: TRBD2
j_call: TRBJ2-1
clone_size: .
cdr3_nt: TGCAGTGCTAGAGCCCCGGGACTAGCGGAGGGGGCCAACAATGAGCAGTTCTTC
cdr3_aa: CSARAPGLAEGANNEQFF

v_call: TRBV20-1
d_call: TRBD2
j_call: TRBJ2-3
clone_size: .
cdr3_nt: TGCAGTGCCTCAGACCCACTAGCGGGAGGAGGTGGGAGCACAGATACGCAGTATTTT
cdr3_aa: CSASDPLAGGGGSTDTQYF

v_call: TRBV7-2
d_call: .
j_call: TRBJ1-1
clone_size: .
cdr3_nt: TGTGCCAGCAGGGCCGGGGGGGGGCGCTTGAACACTGAAGCTTTCTTT
cdr3_aa: CASRAGGGRLNTEAFF

v_call: TRBV3-1
d_call: .
j_call: TRBJ2-7
clone_size: .
cdr3_nt: TGTGCCAGCAGCCACGCTAGCTCCTACGAGCAGTACTTC
cdr3_aa: CASSHASSYEQYF

v_call: TRBV18
d_call: TRBD1
j_call: TRBJ2-3
clone_size: .
cdr3_nt: TGTGCCAGCTCGAAAGGGGGCAGGGCCCCGTCGATACCGCAGTATTTT
cdr3_aa: CASSKGGRAPSIPQYF

v_call: TRBV6-2/TRBV6-3
d_call: TRBD2
j_call: TRBJ2-3
clone_size: .
cdr3_nt: TGTGCCAGCAAGAGACTAGCGGTAACAAAGACATACGCGTATTTT
cdr3_aa: CASKRLAVTKTYAYF

v_call: TRBV7-9
d_call: TRBD2
j_call: TRBJ2-1
clone_size: .
cdr3_nt: TGTGCCAGCAGCTTGTGGGGCGGGAGCTTTAATGAGCAGTTCTTC
cdr3_aa: CASSLWGGSFNEQFF

v_call: TRBV29-1
d_call: .
j_call: TRBJ1-2
clone_size: few
cdr3_nt: TGCAGCGTTGATAGGGGGGCCAACTATGGCTACACCTTC
cdr3_aa: CSVDRGANYGYTF

v_call: TRBV28
d_call: .
j_call: TRBJ2-7
clone_size: .
cdr3_nt: TGTGCCAGCAGTTTTAGGGGGGGCGCGGGCGAGCAGTACTTC
cdr3_aa: CASSFRGGAGEQYF

v_call: TRBV24-1
d_call: TRBD1
j_call: TRBJ1-5
clone_size: .
cdr3_nt: TGTGCCACCAGAGGCAGGGGGGGCAATCAGCCCCAGCATTTT
cdr3_aa: CATRGRGGNQPQHF

v_call: TRBV20-1
d_call: .
j_call: TRBJ2-1
clone_size: .
cdr3_nt: TGCAGTGCCATCCACACCTTGTACAATGAGCAGTTCTTC
cdr3_aa: CSAIHTLYNEQFF

v_call: TRBV5-1
d_call: .
j_call: TRBJ1-2
clone_size: .
cdr3_nt: TGCGCCAGCAGCGTACCCCGGGAGGATGGCTACACCTTC
cdr3_aa: CASSVPREDGYTF

v_call: TRBV7-8
d_call: .
j_call: TRBJ2-4
clone_size: .
cdr3_nt: TGTGCCAGCAGCTTTGGCCCGCTAGCCAAAAACATTCAGTACTTC
cdr3_aa: CASSFGPLAKNIQYF

v_call: TRBV5-1
d_call: .
j_call: TRBJ2-4
clone_size: .
cdr3_nt: TGCGCCAGCAGCTTGGGGCCGGAATCCAAAAACATTCAGTACTTC
cdr3_aa: CASSLGPESKNIQYF

v_call: TRBV12-3/TRBV12-4
d_call: .
j_call: TRBJ1-1
clone_size: .
cdr3_nt: TGTGCCAGCAGTTCTTTGCCAGCCTGGCGGAACACTGAAGCTTTCTTT
cdr3_aa: CASSSLPAWRNTEAFF

v_call: TRBV6-5
d_call: TRBD1
j_call: TRBJ1-6
clone_size: .
cdr3_nt: TGTGCCAGCAGTTGGAGACAGGGAGGGCCACCCCTCCACTTT
cdr3_aa: CASSWRQGGPPLHF

v_call: TRBV21-1
d_call: .
j_call: TRBJ2-3
clone_size: .
cdr3_nt: TGTGCCAGCAGCCGAAAGGGCGTGTCTAGCGGGAGGCCTAACACAGATACGCAGTATTTT
cdr3_aa: CASSRKGVSSGRPNTDTQYF

v_call: TRBV21-1
d_call: .
j_call: TRBJ1-2
clone_size: few
cdr3_nt: TGTGCCAGCAGCAAACCCGATGGGGGTAACTATGGCTACACCTTC
cdr3_aa: CASSKPDGGNYGYTF

v_call: TRBV2
d_call: TRBD1
j_call: TRBJ2-7
clone_size: .
cdr3_nt: TGTGCCAGCAGTCCTCCACGGACAGGGGTGCGCGAGCAGTACTTC
cdr3_aa: CASSPPRTGVREQYF

v_call: TRBV21-1
d_call: .
j_call: TRBJ2-4
clone_size: .
cdr3_nt: TGTGCCAGCAGCAAAGTGGCAGAACTGGGGGAGCAGTACTTC
cdr3_aa: CASSKVAELGEQYF

v_call: TRBV5-5
d_call: TRBD2
j_call: TRBJ2-2
clone_size: .
cdr3_nt: TGTGCCAGCAGCTGGAGGACTAGCGGGGGTCCCGGGGAGCTGTTTTTT
cdr3_aa: CASSWRTSGGPGELFF

v_call: TRBV5-6
d_call: .
j_call: TRBJ1-2
clone_size: few
cdr3_nt: TGTGCCAGCAGCTTTGCCGTGACTCGGAACTATGGCTACACCTTC
cdr3_aa: CASSFAVTRNYGYTF

v_call: TRBV2
d_call: TRBD2
j_call: TRBJ2-5
clone_size: .
cdr3_nt: TGTGCCAGCAGTGAGGCGCTGACTAGCGGGAGCGGAGAGACCCAGTACTTC
cdr3_aa: CASSEALTSGSGETQYF

v_call: TRBV3-1
d_call: .
j_call: TRBJ1-2
clone_size: .
cdr3_nt: TGTGCCAGCAGCCAATCCGGGAACCACTATGGCTACACCTTC
cdr3_aa: CASSQSGNHYGYTF

v_call: TRBV6-6
d_call: TRBD2
j_call: TRBJ2-5
clone_size: .
cdr3_nt: TGTGCCAGCAGCGCCGCTGGCGGGAGTAGACAAGAGACCCAGTACTTC
cdr3_aa: CASSAAGGSRQETQYF

v_call: TRBV6-1
d_call: TRBD2
j_call: TRBJ2-1
clone_size: .
cdr3_nt: TGTGCCAGCAGTGACGCTAGCGGGAGGGCCCAATGGGACAATGAGCAGTTCTTC
cdr3_aa: CASSDASGRAQWDNEQFF

v_call: TRBV7-2
d_call: .
j_call: TRBJ1-2
clone_size: few
cdr3_nt: TGTGCCAGCAGCACCCCACTTAACTATGGCTACACCTTC
cdr3_aa: CASSTPLNYGYTF

v_call: TRBV7-9
d_call: TRBD2
j_call: TRBJ2-3
clone_size: many
cdr3_nt: TGTGCCAGCAGCCCCGGGGGGTACGCGTATTTT
cdr3_aa: CASSPGGYAYF

v_call: TRBV2
d_call: .
j_call: TRBJ2-5
clone_size: .
cdr3_nt: TGTGCCAGCAGTGAAAGGAGGGGGCAAGAGACCCAGTACTTC
cdr3_aa: CASSERRGQETQYF

v_call: TRBV9
d_call: TRBD2
j_call: TRBJ2-7
clone_size: .
cdr3_nt: TGTGCCAGCACCGCGGGGGGGGCAGAGACTTACGACGAGCAGTACTTC
cdr3_aa: CASTAGGAETYDEQYF

v_call: TRBV6-5
d_call: TRBD1
j_call: TRBJ1-2
clone_size: .
cdr3_nt: TGTGCCAGCAGTCACGCTCCGGGACAGGCCCCTTCCCCTAACTATGGCTACACCTTC
cdr3_aa: CASSHAPGQAPSPNYGYTF

v_call: TRBV2
d_call: .
j_call: TRBJ2-7
clone_size: .
cdr3_nt: TGTGCCAGCAGTGAAGAGTCTCTAGACTACGAGCAGTACTTC
cdr3_aa: CASSEESLDYEQYF

v_call: TRBV9
d_call: .
j_call: TRBJ2-5
clone_size: few
cdr3_nt: TGTGCCAGCAGCGAAGTGACTGGGGTCGGAGAGACCCAGTACTTC
cdr3_aa: CASSEVTGVGETQYF

v_call: TRBV6-2/TRBV6-3
d_call: TRBD1
j_call: TRBJ1-2
clone_size: .
cdr3_nt: TGTGCCAGCAGTTGGACTACAGGGGCCGTCTATGGCTACACCTTC
cdr3_aa: CASSWTTGAVYGYTF

v_call: TRBV6-5
d_call: TRBD2
j_call: TRBJ2-7
clone_size: .
cdr3_nt: TGTGCCAGCAGACTAAGCCCGGGACTAGCGGGGCCCTACGAGCAGTACTTC
cdr3_aa: CASRLSPGLAGPYEQYF

v_call: TRBV7-8
d_call: TRBD1
j_call: TRBJ1-1
clone_size: .
cdr3_nt: TGTGCCAGCAGCTTAACAGGACAGGACCTCCCCAAAGCTTTCTTT
cdr3_aa: CASSLTGQDLPKAFF

v_call: TRBV30
d_call: TRBD1
j_call: TRBJ1-2
clone_size: .
cdr3_nt: TGTGCCTGGAGGCCGGGACAGAAGCACTATGGCTACACCTTC
cdr3_aa: CAWRPGQKHYGYTF

v_call: TRBV5-8
d_call: TRBD2
j_call: TRBJ2-3
clone_size: few
cdr3_nt: TGTGCCAGCAGCTGGGGACTAGCGGGAGAAACAGATACGCAGTATTTT
cdr3_aa: CASSWGLAGETDTQYF

v_call: TRBV2
d_call: .
j_call: TRBJ2-3
clone_size: .
cdr3_nt: TGTGCCAGGAGACTAGGCGCCGCGCAGTATTTT
cdr3_aa: CARRLGAAQYF

v_call: TRBV2
d_call: .
j_call: TRBJ2-3
clone_size: .
cdr3_nt: TGTGCCAGCGGACTTATAGGTTATACGCAGTATTTT
cdr3_aa: CASGLIGYTQYF

v_call: TRBV5-1
d_call: .
j_call: TRBJ2-7
clone_size: .
cdr3_nt: TGCGCCAGCAGCTTGGCACCCTCCCGGGACGAGCAGTACTTC
cdr3_aa: CASSLAPSRDEQYF

v_call: TRBV7-9
d_call: TRBD2
j_call: TRBJ2-1
clone_size: once
cdr3_nt: TGTGCCAGCAGCTTATCTAATTGGGACTACTCCCAGGGCAATGAGCAGTTCTTC
cdr3_aa: CASSLSNWDYSQGNEQFF

v_call: TRBV10-3
d_call: .
j_call: TRBJ2-7
clone_size: .
cdr3_nt: TGTGCCATCAGTGAGGGACTGGCCCTGAGGGAGCAGTACTTC
cdr3_aa: CAISEGLALREQYF

v_call: TRBV7-2
d_call: .
j_call: TRBJ1-6
clone_size: few
cdr3_nt: TGTGCCAGCAGCTTATTCTTGTCCGGCGCTGGGGGCTCCTATAATTCACCCCTCCACTTT
cdr3_aa: CASSLFLSGAGGSYNSPLHF

v_call: TRBV29-1
d_call: .
j_call: TRBJ2-5
clone_size: .
cdr3_nt: TGCAGCGGCGGAGAGACCCAGTACTTC
cdr3_aa: CSGGETQYF

v_call: TRBV12-3/TRBV12-4
d_call: .
j_call: TRBJ2-6
clone_size: few
cdr3_nt: TGTGCCAGCAGTATACAACAGGGACCAGGCTCTGGGGCCAACGTCCTGACTTTC
cdr3_aa: CASSIQQGPGSGANVLTF